Listed below are T cell receptor beta chains from one sample, sequenced in a study of T cell changes during pregnancy in multiple sclerosis. This table comes from immunoSEQ multiplex PCR, and its TCRdb copy is limited to in-frame clones, with some not included. Here the sample spans over 15,000 clones, 80% to 90% being singletons. This specimen was CD8+ T cells from peripheral blood mononuclear cells, taken after pregnancy. These receptors all come from a female donor in good health, enrolled as a control in a pregnancy study. Each CDR3 is given with its conserved first and last residue. Each record gives: J gene, D gene, clone size, V gene, CDR3 protein, CDR3 DNA. The D gene is left open where the match is weak. Some rows have no size entry. The others give once, few or many, or a class for an expanded clone.

J: TRBJ2-7
D: TRBD1
size: NA
V: TRBV9
CDR3: CASSVGGDRIYEQYF
DNA: TGTGCCAGCAGCGTAGGTGGGGACAGGATCTACGAGCAGTACTTC

J: TRBJ1-4
D: NA
size: NA
V: TRBV9
CDR3: CASSVSPGEEKLFF
DNA: TGTGCCAGCAGCGTATCCCCAGGGGAGGAAAAACTGTTTTTT

J: TRBJ2-1
D: NA
size: NA
V: TRBV6-6
CDR3: CASSYEVRREDEQFF
DNA: TGTGCCAGCAGTTACGAAGTCAGGAGGGAGGATGAGCAGTTCTTC

J: TRBJ1-2
D: NA
size: once
V: TRBV27
CDR3: CASSASVVDGYTF
DNA: TGTGCCAGCAGTGCGTCGGTGGTGGATGGCTACACCTTC

J: TRBJ2-7
D: NA
size: NA
V: TRBV29-1
CDR3: CSVEAWAEQYF
DNA: TGCAGCGTTGAAGCCTGGGCCGAGCAGTACTTC

J: TRBJ1-2
D: NA
size: NA
V: TRBV7-3
CDR3: CASSSEGGANYGYTF
DNA: TGTGCCAGCAGCTCGGAGGGGGGGGCTAACTATGGCTACACCTTC

J: TRBJ2-1
D: NA
size: NA
V: TRBV9
CDR3: CASSVGVTDNYNEQFF
DNA: TGTGCCAGCAGCGTAGGCGTGACAGACAACTACAATGAGCAGTTCTTC

J: TRBJ1-1
D: NA
size: NA
V: TRBV9
CDR3: CASSFSQGQNTEAFF
DNA: TGTGCCAGCAGCTTCAGTCAGGGGCAGAACACTGAAGCTTTCTTT

J: TRBJ1-5
D: NA
size: NA
V: TRBV4-3
CDR3: CASSQDWLSNQPQHF
DNA: TGCGCCAGCAGCCAAGATTGGCTTAGCAATCAGCCCCAGCATTTT

J: TRBJ1-5
D: NA
size: NA
V: TRBV29-1
CDR3: CSVAGSGQPQHF
DNA: TGCAGCGTTGCAGGGTCGGGTCAGCCCCAGCATTTT

J: TRBJ2-2
D: TRBD1
size: NA
V: TRBV6-6
CDR3: CAGTGTGGTGELFF
DNA: TGTGCCGGGACCGGGACAGGGGGCACCGGGGAGCTGTTTTTT

J: TRBJ1-3
D: NA
size: NA
V: TRBV7-9
CDR3: CASTSHTISGNTIYF
DNA: TGTGCCAGCACCTCTCACACGATCTCTGGAAACACCATATATTTT

J: TRBJ2-1
D: NA
size: NA
V: TRBV19
CDR3: CASSIWRQGYNEQFF
DNA: TGTGCCAGTAGTATATGGCGGCAGGGTTACAATGAGCAGTTCTTC

J: TRBJ2-7
D: NA
size: once
V: TRBV27
CDR3: CASSLPGQNDYEQYF
DNA: TGTGCCAGCAGTCTCCCCGGACAGAATGATTACGAGCAGTACTTC

J: TRBJ1-6
D: NA
size: NA
V: TRBV27
CDR3: CASSGKAGTGRSPLHF
DNA: TGTGCCAGCAGTGGTAAGGCGGGGACGGGGCGGTCACCCCTCCACTTT

J: TRBJ1-2
D: TRBD1
size: NA
V: TRBV11-3
CDR3: CASSFGTDNYGYTF
DNA: TGTGCCAGCAGCTTCGGGACAGATAACTATGGCTACACCTTC

J: TRBJ1-2
D: NA
size: NA
V: TRBV6-1
CDR3: CASRGRLVVNYGYTF
DNA: TGTGCCAGCAGGGGGAGGTTAGTCGTTAACTATGGCTACACCTTC

J: TRBJ2-4
D: NA
size: NA
V: TRBV19
CDR3: CASSPRAGEAKNIQYF
DNA: TGTGCCAGTAGTCCCCGGGCAGGGGAGGCCAAAAACATTCAGTACTTC